This TCR beta chain derives from a study of CD8 T cells in Susac syndrome. When the RNA was reverse transcribed, random hexamers were used with an input of roughly 0.5 to 1 ug. TCRdb redid the calling of the immunoSEQ multiplex PCR reads with MiXCR, one entry per CDR3 protein. The sample gives about 190,000 distinct CDR3 sequences, approximately 95% of which show up once; 0.1% to 0.12% is in the top ten. Trimming took 6 bases from V and 3 from J; bases not matched to a gene: 6. Germline loops: CDR1 ENHRY, CDR2 SYGVKD. This CDR3 is built from 15 residues. The sample was CD4+ T cells from PBMCs. The J gene is TRBJ2-2, the V gene TRBV10-3, with 8 nucleotides matching TRBD1. The clonotype was recovered from a human donor in good health. CDR3 sequence (DNA): TGTGCCATCAGCGCAGCGGACAGGGACACCGGGGAGCTGTTTTTT. This translates into CAISAADRDTGELFF.